These 30 T cell receptor beta chains were all obtained from the same sample, sequenced in a study of Ad26.COV2.S vaccination and SARS-CoV-2 variants (dated by TCRdb to the early 2020s). The sample's treatment or condition label, in plain terms: some 20 received Ad26.COV2.S at low or high dose, single or two shots; 5 received placebo; per-sample allocation not given. Repertoires of vaccine and placebo recipients were sequenced from samples collected on day 63 after the first injection. Libraries were prepared through the immunoSEQ multiplex PCR assay. What TCRdb holds here is the immuneACCESS table cut down to in-frame rearrangements. Part of the clones is not present; checked against another copy, under half of the missing clones reflect an unresolved V gene, and the others are unexplained. For this sample there are approximately 350,000 clones; roughly 91% appear just once. The ten largest clones capture around 3.7% of the sample.

Sample: peripheral blood, taken in a trial of Ad26.COV2.S vaccine versus placebo. The receptors were sampled from a person between 18 and 60 years old who received the Ad26.COV2.S COVID-19 vaccine or a placebo.

The rearrangement links TRBV27 to TRBJ1-6, with 9 bases matching TRBD1. CDR1 MNHEY and CDR2 SMNVEV come from the germline V gene (reference sequence). The J segment lost 9 bases and the V segment lost 5 bases, leaving 5 bases of the junction unmatched. CDR3 length equals 14 residues. CDR3 protein: CASSLGQGGSPLHF. The CDR3 region has the DNA TGTGCCAGCAGTCTGGGACAGGGTGGTTCACCCCTCCACTTT.

The chain combines TRBV27 with TRBJ1-2; the match to TRBD1 covers 10 bases. The CDR3 is 16 residues long. CDR1 is MNHEY and CDR2 is SMNVEV in the germline V gene (reference sequence). V shed 3 bases and J 4 bases; nucleotides not matched to a gene: 8. CDR3 sequence reads: CASSFGGQGEGYGYTF. The CDR3 nucleotides are TGTGCCAGCAGTTTTGGTGGACAGGGGGAGGGCTATGGCTACACCTTC.

This clone occurred once. As the CDR3 is not closed by the conserved phenylalanine or tryptophan, this likely results from a read error. Because the CDR3's place on the DNA is in doubt, the DNA is left out and the CDR3 is given as listed by TCRdb. The V call is TRBV20-1, the J call TRBJ1-3. The CDR3 contains 9 residues when both ends are counted. Germline V gives CDR1 DFQATT, CDR2 SNEGSKA (reference sequence). CDR3: CSAQKRIWD.

This sequence joins TRBV7-8 and TRBJ1-1, with TRBD1 matching over 7 bases. The J segment lost 6 bases and the V segment lost 1 base, leaving 8 bases of the junction unmatched. The length of the CDR3 is 15 residues. Germline CDR1 SGHVS, CDR2 FQNEAQ. CDR3 in amino acids: CASSLGRTGGPEAFF. The CDR3 bases are TGTGCCAGCAGCTTAGGACGGACAGGAGGTCCTGAAGCTTTCTTT. The variable domain in full, with the rest retrieved from reference TRBV7-8 and TRBJ1-1, is GAGVSQSPRYKVAKRGQDVALRCDPISGHVSLFWYQQALGQGPEFLTYFQNEAQLDKSGLPSDRFFAERPEGSVSTLKIQRTQQEDSAVYLCASSLGRTGGPEAFFGQGTRLTVV.

CDR3 loop: CASSSGYEQYF. The CDR3 DNA reads TGTGCCAGCAGCTCCGGCTACGAGCAGTACTTC. The rearrangement links TRBV3-1 (or the pseudogene TRBV3-2) to TRBJ2-7; D is uncertain. Trimming removed 5 bases from V and 3 bases from J, with 5 bases in between. The CDR3 consists of 11 residues. Germline lookup yields CDR1 LGHDT and CDR2 YNNKEL (reference sequence).

The genes are TRBV5-6 and TRBJ2-7; tentatively, D is TRBD2 (5 bases). V gave up 2 bases and J gave up 7 bases, with 22 bases separating them. The CDR3 is 16 residues long. CDR1 and CDR2 (germline): SGHDT, YYEEEE. The CDR3 bases are TGTGCCAGCAGCTTTGGAGAGACTGGACCTGAGCGGGAGCAGTACTTC. This encodes CASSFGETGPEREQYF.

The chain recombines TRBV4-3 with TRBJ1-5, with 7 bases fitting TRBD1. The germline CDR1 and CDR2 sequences are LGHNA and YSLEER. Unmatched junction bases numbered 4, after V lost 4 bases and J lost 4 bases. This CDR3 region has 14 residues. The CDR3 nucleotides read TGCGCCAGCAGCCGCGGGACAGCAAATCAGCCCCAGCATTTT. It yields the protein CASSRGTANQPQHF.

The chain links TRBV6-2 or TRBV6-3 to TRBJ1-1; 10 nucleotides line up with TRBD1. The ends lost 2 bases at V and 2 bases at J; junction bases unmatched: 8. CDR3 length equals 17 residues. Germline CDR1 reads MNHEY; CDR2 reads SVGEGT. Here the CDR3 DNA reads TGTGCCAGCAGTTACCCGACAGGGGGCGCGGGTAACACTGAAGCTTTCTTT. Translation gives CASSYPTGGAGNTEAFF.

The chain has TRBV29-1 and TRBJ2-7, with 9 nucleotides matching TRBD1. Germline V gene sequence: CDR1 SQVTM, CDR2 ANQGSEA. V lost 8 bases, J lost 6 bases, and 14 bases stayed unmatched. The CDR3 totals 14 residues. The CDR3 sequence: CSIGNRGLPSEQYF. CDR3 DNA sequence: TGCAGCATTGGGAACAGGGGGCTTCCCTCCGAGCAGTACTTC.

This chain links TRBV7-8 with TRBJ1-6; weak D call: TRBD1 (6 bases). V shed 5 bases and J shed 4 bases, with 12 bases lying between them. The CDR3 runs 15 residues. Germline V gene sequence: CDR1 SGHVS, CDR2 FQNEAQ. In DNA, the CDR3 is TGTGCCAGCAGCCCCAGGGGAGATTATAATTCACCCCTCCACTTT. Translation gives CASSPRGDYNSPLHF.

This chain connects TRBV29-1 to TRBJ1-2; 7 nucleotides align to TRBD1. With 6 bases clipped from V and 3 bases from J, the junction kept 10 bases outside the gene matches. Germline V gene lookup returns CDR1 SQVTM and CDR2 ANQGSEA. The CDR3 consists of 14 residues. CDR3 nucleotide sequence: TGCAGCGTGACGACAGGGTCCGGGGACTATGGCTACACCTTC. It specifies CSVTTGSGDYGYTF.

The V call is TRBV4-3, the J call TRBJ1-4; D is unresolved. In germline, CDR1 is LGHNA, CDR2 YSLEER. Trimming shortened V by 4 bases and J by 0 bases, and 9 bases separated the two germline ends. The CDR3 totals 15 residues. The CDR3 region has the DNA TGCGCCAGCAGCCCAGACGCCGCAACTAATGAAAAACTGTTTTTT. Protein product: CASSPDAATNEKLFF.

This clone was recorded once. The genes are TRBV9 and TRBJ1-1; D call uncertain. CDR1 is SGDLS and CDR2 is YYNGEE in the germline V gene. The CDR3 is 13 residues long. V lost 0 bases to trimming and J lost 3 bases, with 6 bases between them. CDR3 sequence (DNA): TGTGCCAGCAGCGTAGAGAGCCACACTGAAGCTTTCTTT. Amino acid sequence: CASSVESHTEAFF.

This clone has just a few counts. This chain joins TRBV6-5 and TRBJ1-2; a possible D gene is TRBD1 (6 bases). CDR1 and CDR2 (germline): MNHEY, SVGAGI. V was cut by 2 bases and J by 8 bases, with 15 bases left in between. There are 14 residues in the CDR3. CDR3 amino acids: CASSYSTGRRGYTF. CDR3 sequence (DNA): TGTGCCAGCAGTTACAGCACAGGGAGGAGAGGCTACACCTTC.

The table lists this clone with a few counts. The chain links TRBV27 to TRBJ2-7, with D tentatively TRBD1 (6 bases). The CDR3 has 15 amino acids. Trimming pared 2 bases from V and 3 bases from J, leaving 14 bases between. Germline V CDR1 and CDR2: MNHEY, SMNVEV (reference sequence). The CDR3 protein is CASSLRAGVSYEQYF. The CDR3 DNA reads TGTGCCAGCAGTTTACGGGCAGGGGTTAGCTACGAGCAGTACTTC.

This clone was observed once. The rearrangement uses TRBV4-1 and TRBJ1-1, with D possibly matching TRBD1 (6 bases). The CDR3 consists of 14 residues. Germline V gives CDR1 MGHRA, CDR2 YSYEKL. V was cut by 1 base and J by 4 bases, with 10 bases left in between. The CDR3 DNA is TGCGCCAGCAGCCAAGGAGGGGGAACCACTGAAGCTTTCTTT. Protein product: CASSQGGGTTEAFF.

The chain has TRBV7-9 and TRBJ1-1, with D uncertain. There are 16 residues in the CDR3. The V end lost 1 base, the J end lost 4 bases, and 16 bases lay between the germline ends. Germline assignment: CDR1 SEHNR and CDR2 FQNEAQ (reference sequence). CDR3 residues: CASSLVGGPRGTEAFF. In nucleotides, the CDR3 is TGTGCCAGCAGCTTAGTCGGCGGACCGCGGGGCACTGAAGCTTTCTTT. Based on the CDR3 plus reference TRBV7-9 and TRBJ1-1, the full variable domain is DTGVSQNPRHKITKRGQNVTFRCDPISEHNRLYWYRQTLGQGPEFLTYFQNEAQLEKSRLLSDRFSAERPKGSFSTLEIQRTEQGDSAMYLCASSLVGGPRGTEAFFGQGTRLTVV.

J is TRBJ2-1 and V is TRBV19, with no clear D. V dropped 1 base and J dropped 0 bases, with 10 bases sitting between them. This CDR3 comprises 16 residues. CDR1 is LNHDA and CDR2 is SQIVND in the germline V gene (reference sequence). In DNA form, the CDR3 reads TGTGCCAGTAGTATAGGTGGCTTTAGCTCCTACAATGAGCAGTTCTTC. Translated: CASSIGGFSSYNEQFF. The full variable domain, completed using reference TRBV19 and TRBJ2-1, is DGGITQSPKYLFRKEGQNVTLSCEQNLNHDAMYWYRQDPGQGLRLIYYSQIVNDFQKGDIAEGYSVSREKKESFPLTVTSAQKNPTAFYLCASSIGGFSSYNEQFFGPGTRLTVL.

This clone was detected only once. V is TRBV5-6 and J is TRBJ1-1; no reliable D call. Germline loops: CDR1 SGHDT, CDR2 YYEEEE. The length of the CDR3 is 15 residues. Trimming took off 5 bases at V and 0 bases at J, with 14 bases between the two ends. The CDR3 protein is CASRLETYLNTEAFF. The CDR3 DNA reads TGTGCCAGCAGACTTGAGACATACCTGAACACTGAAGCTTTCTTT.

The chain has TRBV27 and TRBJ2-7; D might be TRBD1 or TRBD2, each matching 5 bases. Germline values: CDR1 MNHEY, CDR2 SMNVEV (reference sequence). The V end lost 3 bases, the J end lost 2 bases, and 14 bases lay between the germline ends. The CDR3 is 15 residues long. CDR3 bases: TGTGCCAGCAGTTTTCGGGGCCTCCTGACCTACGAGCAGTACTTC. It specifies CASSFRGLLTYEQYF.

The chain's CDR3 is CASSVGGRTNSPLHF. The CDR3, as DNA: TGTGCCAGCAGCGTAGGAGGCCGGACCAATTCACCCCTCCACTTT. V gene TRBV9 combines with J gene TRBJ1-6, with D uncertain. Germline loops: CDR1 SGDLS, CDR2 YYNGEE. The CDR3 runs 15 residues. The V end was cut by 0 bases, the J end by 7 bases, with 11 bases between.

The chain combines TRBV9 with TRBJ1-3; D gene unclear. Trimming left V 3 bases short and J 0 bases short, with 13 bases between. CDR1 and CDR2 from the germline V gene are SGDLS and YYNGEE. The CDR3 is 16 amino acids. The CDR3 here is CASSANPISSGNTIYF. CDR3 nucleotide sequence: TGTGCCAGCAGCGCGAACCCCATTAGCTCTGGAAACACCATATATTTT.

The chain couples TRBV7-3 to TRBJ2-7; TRBD2 aligns across 8 bases. V lost 5 bases and J lost 3; bases outside the gene matches: 6. CDR3 length: 14 amino acids. CDR1 is SGHTA, CDR2 FQGTGA, per germline. CDR3 loop: CASSPAGGIYEQYF. The DNA of the CDR3 is TGTGCCAGCAGCCCCGCGGGGGGTATCTACGAGCAGTACTTC.

The chain joins TRBV7-9 to TRBJ2-2, with D perhaps matching TRBD2 (5 bases). The CDR3 runs to 14 residues. V dropped 1 base and J dropped 6 bases, with 9 bases sitting between them. Germline lookup yields CDR1 SEHNR and CDR2 FQNEAQ (reference sequence). CDR3 loop: CASSLGGLAGELFF. The CDR3 region has the DNA TGTGCCAGCAGCTTAGGAGGGTTGGCCGGGGAGCTGTTTTTT.

The rearrangement joins TRBV3-1 (or the pseudogene TRBV3-2) to TRBJ2-1, with D unresolved. Germline V gene sequence: CDR1 LGHDT, CDR2 YNNKEL (reference sequence). V was shortened by 1 base and J by 9 bases, with 10 bases between the two germline ends. The CDR3 spans 13 residues. In DNA, the CDR3 is TGTGCCAGCAGCCAAGGTCCAACTACTGAGCAGTTCTTC. This gives the protein CASSQGPTTEQFF.

The genes are TRBV10-3 and TRBJ1-5, with D uncertain. CDR3 length equals 14 residues. V lost 10 bases and J 0 bases, leaving 13 bases between the germline ends. Germline-derived CDR1 and CDR2 are ENHRY and SYGVKD. The CDR3 nucleotides are TGTGCCACGGCGACTGGAATTAGCAATCAGCCCCAGCATTTT. Its translation: CATATGISNQPQHF.

This clone was observed once. The rearrangement uses TRBV19 and TRBJ1-6; D is uncertain. V lost 3 bases and J lost 0, with 6 bases in between. This CDR3 is 15 amino acids long. The germline V gene has CDR1 LNHDA and CDR2 SQIVND (reference sequence). CDR3 DNA: TGTGCCAGTAGTATCCAGAGCTCCTATAATTCACCCCTCCACTTT. Translating it yields CASSIQSSYNSPLHF.

The chain uses TRBV24-1 and TRBJ2-7; 12 bases align to TRBD2. V lost 9 bases, J lost 4 bases, and 3 bases stayed unmatched. The germline gives CDR1 KGHDR, CDR2 SFDVKD. The CDR3 totals 13 residues. For the CDR3, the DNA is TGTGCCACCCGACTAGCGGGGGATTACGAGCAGTACTTC. This sequence encodes CATRLAGDYEQYF.

This rearrangement joins TRBV27 to TRBJ2-2; the D call may be TRBD1 or TRBD2 (5 bases each). There are 15 residues in the CDR3. Trimming removed 5 bases at V and 4 bases at J, with 14 bases between. CDR1 and CDR2 (germline): MNHEY, SMNVEV (reference sequence). The CDR3 bases are TGTGCCAGCAGTCCTTTAGGGGCGGGCACCGGGGAGCTGTTTTTT. It is translated as CASSPLGAGTGELFF.

This chain links TRBV9 with TRBJ2-1; D is undetermined. The V gene's germline CDR1 is SGDLS and CDR2 YYNGEE. The CDR3 sequence is 13 residues long. Deletions cut 4 bases from V and 3 bases from J, with 8 bases between. The CDR3 DNA reads as TGTGCCAGCAGCAAGGACCGCTACAATGAGCAGTTCTTC. It specifies CASSKDRYNEQFF.